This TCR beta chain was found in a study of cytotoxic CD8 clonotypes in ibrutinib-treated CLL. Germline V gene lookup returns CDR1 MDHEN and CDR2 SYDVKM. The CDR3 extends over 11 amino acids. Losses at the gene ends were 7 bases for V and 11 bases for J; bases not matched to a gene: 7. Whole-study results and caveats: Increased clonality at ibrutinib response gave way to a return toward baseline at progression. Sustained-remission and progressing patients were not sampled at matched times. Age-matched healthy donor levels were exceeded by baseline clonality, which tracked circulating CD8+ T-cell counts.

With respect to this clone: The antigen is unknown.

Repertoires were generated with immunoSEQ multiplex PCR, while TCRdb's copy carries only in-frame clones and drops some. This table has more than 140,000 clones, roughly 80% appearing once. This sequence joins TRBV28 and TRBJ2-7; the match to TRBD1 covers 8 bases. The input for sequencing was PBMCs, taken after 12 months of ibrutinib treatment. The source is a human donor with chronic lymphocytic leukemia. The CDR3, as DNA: TGTGCCAGCACCCTCCAGGGGGCAAAGTACTTC. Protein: CASTLQGAKYF.